This T cell receptor (beta chain) was found in a study of cytomegalovirus exposure and HLA in healthy donors. The PCR used 60 Vbeta and 13 Jbeta primers. Method: immunoSEQ multiplex PCR; TCRdb's copy keeps in-frame clones and lacks some. The sample lists approximately 150,000 clones; approximately 72% were seen once. The junction had 4 bases not matched to a gene; V was cut back by 5 bases and J by 12 bases. The CDR3 runs 12 residues. The germline CDR1 and CDR2 sequences are SGHTA and FQGNSA. This sequence joins TRBV7-2 and TRBJ1-6; 7 nucleotides match TRBD1. This receptor was identified in a man aged 40-49 years in good health and CMV-seronegative. Sequenced sample: PBMCs. In nucleotides, the CDR3 is TGTGCCAGCAGCCTGGACAGGAAACCCCTCCACTTT. Amino acids: CASSLDRKPLHF.